This T cell receptor beta chain was recorded in a study of Ad26.COV2.S vaccination and SARS-CoV-2 variants. Assay: immunoSEQ multiplex PCR; the TCRdb copy retains only in-frame clones and omits some. The sample has 350,000 to 400,000 clones; roughly nine tenths are singletons. This clone was found once. Treatment reported: roughly 18 received Ad26.COV2.S at low or high dose, single or two shots; several received placebo; per-sample allocation not given. Each sample was drawn 63 days after the first injection (of vaccine or placebo). Germline V gives CDR1 SEHNR, CDR2 FQNEAQ (reference sequence). The CDR3 has 14 amino acids. J lost 0 bases, V lost 5 bases, and 3 bases had no gene match.

The TCR sequence derives from a person aged 18-60 years who received the Ad26.COV2.S COVID-19 vaccine or a placebo. Sequenced material: peripheral blood, taken in a trial of Ad26.COV2.S vaccine versus placebo. The rearrangement joins TRBV7-9 to TRBJ2-5; TRBD1 matches 7 bases. The CDR3: CASSRGQDQETQYF. For the CDR3, the DNA is TGTGCCAGCAGCCGAGGACAGGACCAAGAGACCCAGTACTTC.